These 30 T cell receptor beta chains were sequenced from one sample in a study of T cells in localized non-small cell lung cancer. Profiled with immunoSEQ multiplex PCR; TCRdb holds only in-frame clones, not every one. The sample has 75,000 to 80,000 clones; around 89% are singletons. The specimen was peripheral blood, collected before any cancer treatment. These receptors came from a woman aged 35 to 70 with stage I squamous cell lung carcinoma.

The gene calls are TRBV11-3 and TRBJ2-3, with 12 bases that match TRBD1. CDR3 length: 15 amino acids. Germline V lookup: CDR1 SGHNT, CDR2 YENEEA. Trimming took 4 bases from V and 4 from J; bases not matched to a gene: 3. For the CDR3, the DNA is TGTGCCAGCAGCTCCGGGACAGGGGGCGCAGATACGCAGTATTTT. This translates into CASSSGTGGADTQYF. The full variable domain, in which reference TRBV11-3 and TRBJ2-3 provide the parts outside the CDR3, is EAGVVQSPRYKIIEKKQPVAFWCNPISGHNTLYWYLQNLGQGPELLIRYENEEAVDDSQLPKDRFSAERLKGVDSTLKIQPAELGDSAVYLCASSSGTGGADTQYFGPGTRLTVL.

The J gene is TRBJ2-5, the V gene TRBV19; a possible D gene is TRBD1 (6 bases). CDR1 is LNHDA, CDR2 SQIVND, per germline (reference sequence). CDR3 length equals 13 residues. Trimming shortened V by 4 bases and J by 3 bases, and 9 bases separated the two germline ends. CDR3 amino acids: CASSRTDKETQYF. CDR3 nucleotides: TGTGCCAGTAGTAGGACAGATAAAGAGACCCAGTACTTC.

The chain is built from TRBV6-5 and TRBJ2-5; 11 bases map to TRBD2. Germline CDR1 and CDR2: MNHEY and SVGAGI. CDR3 length: 15 residues. Trimming cost V 1 base and J 5 bases; bases outside gene matches: 3. The CDR3 spells CASSYLTSGGETQYF. DNA for the CDR3: TGTGCCAGCAGTTACTTAACTAGCGGGGGTGAGACCCAGTACTTC.

The chain links TRBV5-5 to TRBJ1-3; 7 bases align to TRBD1. The germline gives CDR1 SGHKS, CDR2 YYEKEE (reference sequence). The length of the CDR3 is 15 residues. J was trimmed by 0 bases and V by 0 bases; bases with no gene match: 0. The CDR3 DNA reads TGTGCCAGCAGCTTGGGGGACAGCTCTGGAAACACCATATATTTT. Translating it yields CASSLGDSSGNTIYF.

The chain employs TRBV30 and TRBJ1-5; 7 positions match TRBD1. V shed 0 bases and J 5 bases; nucleotides not matched to a gene: 4. This CDR3 contains 14 residues. Looked up from germline, CDR1 is GTSNPN and CDR2 is SVGIG (reference sequence). This CDR3 is CAWSVKGGDQPQHF. DNA for the CDR3: TGTGCCTGGAGTGTGAAAGGGGGCGATCAGCCCCAGCATTTT.

A note on this clone: Other DNA sequences of this sample code for an identical CDR3. The genes are TRBV7-9 and TRBJ1-1; D unresolved. The CDR3 totals 13 residues. Per the germline V gene, CDR1 is SEHNR and CDR2 is FQNEAQ (reference sequence). V was trimmed by 1 base and J by 1 base, leaving 4 bases between them. CDR3 protein: CASSLEGNTEAFF. In DNA form, the CDR3 reads TGTGCCAGCAGCTTAGAGGGGAACACTGAAGCTTTCTTT.

The chain employs TRBV5-1 and TRBJ2-7; D remains unclear. The germline V and J ends were trimmed by 4 bases and 3 bases, with 5 bases remaining between them. The CDR3 has 11 residues. From germline, CDR1 is SGHRS and CDR2 YFSETQ. The CDR3 reads CASSPGYEQYF. For the CDR3, the DNA is TGCGCCAGCAGCCCAGGCTACGAGCAGTACTTC.

This clone was seen only once. V gene TRBV5-1 combines with J gene TRBJ1-1; unclear D gene. V shed 0 bases and J shed 0 bases, with 6 bases lying between them. This CDR3 is built from 14 residues. Germline CDR1 is SGHRS and CDR2 is YFSETQ. The CDR3 DNA follows: TGCGCCAGCAGCTTGGGATCTCTGAACACTGAAGCTTTCTTT. The encoded protein is CASSLGSLNTEAFF.

This chain links TRBV7-9 with TRBJ1-1; the D gene is possibly TRBD1 (5 bases). Germline V lookup: CDR1 SEHNR, CDR2 FQNEAQ (reference sequence). V shed 2 bases and J shed 1 base, with 11 bases lying between them. The CDR3 runs to 15 residues. In nucleotides, the CDR3 is TGTGCCAGCAGCTTACCGACAGCCCAGAACACTGAAGCTTTCTTT. This sequence encodes CASSLPTAQNTEAFF.

This chain joins TRBV6-5 and TRBJ2-1; D could derive from TRBD1 or TRBD2 (5 bases each). V was clipped by 9 bases and J by 8 bases, with 17 bases between them. There are 13 residues in the CDR3. Germline V CDR1 and CDR2: MNHEY, SVGAGI. The CDR3 DNA reads TGTGCCAGTAGGGAGTTGGGGCCCGATGAGCAGTTCTTC. The encoded protein is CASRELGPDEQFF.

This chain uses TRBV5-8 with TRBJ2-2; 9 nucleotides agree with TRBD1. Germline V CDR1 and CDR2: SGHTS, YDEGEE. V lost 5 bases to trimming and J lost 5 bases; unmatched junction nucleotides: 7. CDR3 length: 15 residues. The CDR3 nucleotides read TGTGCCAGCAGTGAGGGACAGGGTTGGACCGGGGAGCTGTTTTTT. Translating it yields CASSEGQGWTGELFF.

The chain uses TRBV5-1 and TRBJ1-2; the D is unclear. The CDR3 is 13 residues long. CDR1 is SGHRS, CDR2 YFSETQ, per germline. Trimming stripped 7 bases from V and 8 bases from J, with 18 bases between. The chain's CDR3 is CASCPAESTGYTF. CDR3 DNA sequence: TGCGCCAGCTGTCCCGCGGAGTCGACGGGCTACACCTTC.

This chain uses TRBV30 with TRBJ1-4; D unresolved. Germline V gene sequence: CDR1 GTSNPN, CDR2 SVGIG (reference sequence). This CDR3 has 14 amino acids. V lost 1 base to trimming and J lost 4 bases, with 10 bases between them. The DNA for the CDR3 is TGTGCCTGGAGTGCGCTGGGAGTTAATGAAAAACTGTTTTTT. Translating gives CAWSALGVNEKLFF.

CDR3: CASSHPLRDTEAFF. The DNA of the CDR3 is TGTGCCAGCAGCCATCCCCTTAGGGATACTGAAGCTTTCTTT. The chain is built from TRBV4-2 and TRBJ1-1; the D is unclear. Trimming shortened V by 3 bases and J by 5 bases, and 13 bases separated the two germline ends. Germline V gene data show CDR1 as LGHNA and CDR2 as YNFKEQ. This CDR3 region has 14 residues.

The chain recombines TRBV5-4 with TRBJ2-1; TRBD2 aligns across 9 bases. CDR3 length equals 16 residues. Trimming took 4 bases from V and 4 from J; bases not matched to a gene: 9. Germline loops: CDR1 SGHNT, CDR2 YYREEE (reference sequence). In DNA form, the CDR3 reads TGTGCCAGCAGCCCTAGGGGCGGGGGGGTTTACAATGAGCAGTTCTTC. Protein: CASSPRGGGVYNEQFF.

This clone showed up just a few times. This rearrangement joins TRBV29-1 to TRBJ2-3; 8 nucleotides align to TRBD2. CDR1 is SQVTM and CDR2 is ANQGSEA in the germline V gene. The trim removed 6 bases at V and 3 bases at J, leaving 8 bases unmatched. This CDR3 has 14 amino acids. CDR3 amino acids: CSVGRGGWTDTQYF. Here the CDR3 DNA reads TGCAGCGTGGGCCGGGGGGGCTGGACAGATACGCAGTATTTT.

This chain links TRBV4-1 with TRBJ2-7, with 7 bases that match TRBD2. Germline CDR1 reads MGHRA; CDR2 reads YSYEKL. This CDR3 region has 14 residues. V trimming: 1 base; J trimming: 5 bases; junction bases outside the gene matches: 5. CDR3 sequence reads: CASSQGWGRDEQYF. CDR3 coding DNA: TGCGCCAGCAGCCAAGGTTGGGGGAGGGACGAGCAGTACTTC.

This chain connects TRBV6-5 to TRBJ1-6, with 10 bases that match TRBD1. The CDR3 length is 16 residues. The germline CDR1 and CDR2 sequences are MNHEY and SVGAGI. V lost 0 bases to trimming and J lost 6 bases; unmatched junction nucleotides: 2. The CDR3 region has the DNA TGTGCCAGCAGTTACTCGGGGGACAGGGGTAATTCACCCCTCCACTTT. This sequence encodes CASSYSGDRGNSPLHF.

CDR3 region: CASSQEGRVNQPQHF. The DNA for the CDR3 is TGTGCCAGCAGCCAAGAGGGTCGCGTGAATCAGCCCCAGCATTTT. V usage is TRBV4-2 and J usage is TRBJ1-5; unclear D gene. CDR3 size: 15 residues. Trimming cost V 0 bases and J 4 bases, with 10 bases left between them. Germline CDR1 LGHNA, CDR2 YNFKEQ.

In DNA, the CDR3 is TGTGCCTGGAGGGGGGGTTTGATGAACACTGAAGCTTTCTTT. It translates to CAWRGGLMNTEAFF. The chain joins TRBV30 to TRBJ1-1; TRBD1 might be the D (5 bases). Trimming removed 3 bases at V and 0 bases at J, with 11 bases between. The CDR3 totals 14 residues. CDR1 and CDR2 (germline): GTSNPN, SVGIG (reference sequence).

This chain connects TRBV30 to TRBJ2-3; 8 nucleotides line up with TRBD2. The J segment lost 2 bases and the V segment lost 4 bases, leaving 8 bases of the junction unmatched. This CDR3 has 15 residues. In germline, CDR1 is GTSNPN, CDR2 SVGIG (reference sequence). This CDR3 is CAWTLKRGFTDTQYF. The CDR3 DNA reads as TGTGCCTGGACATTAAAGCGGGGGTTCACAGATACGCAGTATTTT.

V and J are TRBV30 and TRBJ1-5; D possibly corresponds to TRBD1 (5 bases). Trimming removed 2 bases from V and 4 bases from J, with 9 bases in between. Germline V gene lookup returns CDR1 GTSNPN and CDR2 SVGIG (reference sequence). CDR3 size: 13 residues. This CDR3 is CAWSPGFNQPQHF. The CDR3 DNA is TGTGCCTGGAGTCCAGGGTTTAATCAGCCCCAGCATTTT.

The chain couples TRBV6-5 to TRBJ1-2, with D perhaps TRBD1 (5 bases). V shed 6 bases and J shed 0 bases, with 8 bases lying between them. This CDR3 is built from 13 residues. Germline V gene sequence: CDR1 MNHEY, CDR2 SVGAGI. CDR3 loop: CASRPTANYGYTF. The CDR3 DNA follows: TGTGCCAGCAGGCCGACAGCTAACTATGGCTACACCTTC.

This clone showed up just once. The chain has TRBV2 and TRBJ2-3; D unclear. Germline V gene lookup returns CDR1 SNHLY and CDR2 FYNNEI. CDR3 size: 14 residues. Trimming shortened V by 6 bases and J by 0 bases, and 10 bases separated the two germline ends. The CDR3 DNA reads TGTGCCAGCAGGGTCGGGCCAAGCACAGATACGCAGTATTTT. Protein sequence: CASRVGPSTDTQYF.

V is TRBV5-6 and J is TRBJ2-5; the D gene is possibly TRBD1 (6 bases). CDR1 is SGHDT, CDR2 YYEEEE, per germline. V was shortened by 1 base and J by 5 bases, with 18 bases between the two germline ends. This CDR3 contains 16 residues. For the CDR3, the DNA is TGTGCCAGCAGCTTGTTCGACAGGTCCCTTGCGGAGACCCAGTACTTC. Protein: CASSLFDRSLAETQYF. The whole variable domain, remainder taken from reference TRBV5-6 and TRBJ2-5, is DAGVTQSPTHLIKTRGQQVTLRCSPKSGHDTVSWYQQALGQGPQFIFQYYEEEERQRGNFPDRFSGHQFPNYSSELNVNALLLGDSALYLCASSLFDRSLAETQYFGPGTRLLVL.

The rearrangement links TRBV6-6 to TRBJ2-6, with 7 positions matching TRBD1. Per the germline V gene, CDR1 is MNHNY and CDR2 is SVGAGI (reference sequence). The CDR3 is 16 residues long. J gave up 6 bases and V 2 bases, and 7 bases lay outside the gene matches. CDR3 nucleotide sequence: TGTGCCAGCAGTTACGGGGGACAGAGAGAGGCCAACGTCCTGACTTTC. Protein sequence: CASSYGGQREANVLTF.

The V and J genes are TRBV18 and TRBJ1-1; D not resolved. The CDR3 contains 13 residues. Germline V gives CDR1 KGHSH, CDR2 LQKENI. V was trimmed by 1 base and J by 5 bases, leaving 8 bases between them. The CDR3: CASSPLPRTEAFF. The CDR3 DNA is TGTGCCAGCTCACCACTTCCAAGGACTGAAGCTTTCTTT.

This clone appeared once. The chain joins TRBV5-5 to TRBJ2-3; TRBD2 might be the D (6 bases). V lost 10 bases, J lost 2 bases, and 17 bases lay in between. The germline V gene encodes CDR1 SGHKS and CDR2 YYEKEE (reference sequence). The CDR3 totals 14 residues. CDR3 bases: TGTGCCTCCCTCCCGGGCGGGGCCACAGATACGCAGTATTTT. It encodes CASLPGGATDTQYF.

The rearrangement uses TRBV4-2 and TRBJ1-5; 8 nucleotides line up with TRBD1. The J segment lost 15 bases and the V segment lost 4 bases, leaving 14 bases of the junction unmatched. Germline CDR1 reads LGHNA; CDR2 reads YNFKEQ. This CDR3 has 14 residues. The CDR3 DNA reads as TGTGCCAGCAGCCTCGACAGGGGCGGAGGTACTCGGCATTTT. It encodes CASSLDRGGGTRHF.

The rearrangement links TRBV9 to TRBJ1-3; no firm D call. V was trimmed by 2 bases and J by 0 bases, leaving 9 bases between them. This CDR3 comprises 15 residues. Germline CDR1 is SGDLS and CDR2 is YYNGEE. The CDR3 bases are TGTGCCAGCAGCGTGAATGACGTCTCTGGAAACACCATATATTTT. This encodes CASSVNDVSGNTIYF.